Shown below are 2 T cell receptor beta chains from a single sample sequenced in a study of T cells in Graves' hyperthyroidism and ophthalmopathy. TCR beta CDR3 regions were amplified from RNA. The HTBI primer set drove a first-round RT-PCR of the TCR CDR3. TCRdb re-called the multiplex PCR reads through MiXCR, storing one row per CDR3 protein. The sample lists over 250,000 distinct CDR3 sequences, around 20% occurring once. Sample: blood. The origin of the receptors is a man in his thirties or forties with Graves' ophthalmopathy.

V usage is TRBV28 and J usage is TRBJ2-7; weak D call: TRBD2 (6 bases). Trimming left V 5 bases short and J 1 base short, with 15 bases between. This CDR3 is 15 amino acids long. Germline V gene data show CDR1 as MDHEN and CDR2 as SYDVKM. The CDR3 loop is CASSKEGKGSYEQYF. Here the CDR3 DNA reads TGTGCCAGCAGTAAGGAGGGTAAAGGTTCCTACGAGCAGTACTTC.

This clonotype has just one count. This chain connects TRBV14 to TRBJ2-7, with D tentatively TRBD1 (5 bases). The V gene's germline CDR1 is SGHDN and CDR2 FVKESK. Trimming left V 0 bases short and J 7 bases short, with 7 bases between. The CDR3 totals 12 residues. CDR3 DNA sequence: TGTGCCAGCAGCCAAGAAAGACAGGAGCAGTACTTC. Residues: CASSQERQEQYF.